One sample yielded the 16 T cell receptor beta chains listed below, sequenced in a study of cytotoxic CD8 clonotypes in ibrutinib-treated CLL. Sequenced by immunoSEQ multiplex PCR; TCRdb stores in-frame clones only, minus some. The data show over 65,000 clones, roughly three quarters seen once. This sample comprised PBMCs, obtained after 12 months of ibrutinib treatment. The receptors stem from a human donor with chronic lymphocytic leukemia.

The rearrangement uses TRBV28 and TRBJ1-1; no firm D call. V lost 3 bases and J 8 bases, leaving 16 bases between the germline ends. The germline V gene encodes CDR1 MDHEN and CDR2 SYDVKM. The CDR3 loop spans 14 amino acids. The CDR3 protein is CASSFSWTSGEAFF. CDR3 coding DNA: TGTGCCAGCAGTTTTAGTTGGACCTCCGGGGAAGCTTTCTTT.

The chain combines TRBV2 with TRBJ1-6; 8 bases are shared with TRBD1. Germline V gene data show CDR1 as SNHLY and CDR2 as FYNNEI. J was trimmed by 7 bases and V by 3 bases; bases with no gene match: 2. This CDR3 is built from 14 residues. As DNA, the CDR3 is TGTGCCAGCAGTGAGACAGGGGAGAATTCACCCCTCCACTTT. Residues: CASSETGENSPLHF.

The rearrangement joins TRBV5-1 to TRBJ1-5; D is unresolved. The CDR3 spans 14 residues. Deletions cut 4 bases from V and 4 bases from J, with 12 bases between. Germline CDR1 SGHRS, CDR2 YFSETQ. The CDR3 here is CASSAAGGNQPQHF. In nucleotides, the CDR3 is TGCGCCAGCAGCGCGGCGGGCGGAAATCAGCCCCAGCATTTT.

The chain is built from TRBV7-6 and TRBJ2-7, with 8 bases that match TRBD1. The CDR3 has 14 residues. Germline CDR1 is SGHVS and CDR2 is FNYEAQ. V trimming: 3 bases; J trimming: 6 bases; junction bases outside the gene matches: 7. The CDR3 sequence is CASSLAQGAGEQYF. The DNA for the CDR3 is TGTGCCAGCAGCTTGGCCCAGGGGGCAGGCGAGCAGTACTTC. The full variable domain, its missing parts supplied by reference TRBV7-6 and TRBJ2-7, is GAGVSQSPRYKVTKRGQDVALRCDPISGHVSLYWYRQALGQGPEFLTYFNYEAQQDKSGLPNDRFSAERPEGSISTLTIQRTEQRDSAMYRCASSLAQGAGEQYFGPGTRLTVT.

The chain recombines TRBV12-5 with TRBJ2-1; 12 nucleotides agree with TRBD2. The ends lost 1 base at V and 9 bases at J; junction bases unmatched: 4. In germline, CDR1 is LGHNT, CDR2 FRNRAP. This CDR3 has 15 amino acids. The CDR3 bases are TGTGCTAGTGGTTTGGGACTAGCGGGAGTCAGTGAGCAGTTCTTC. It yields the protein CASGLGLAGVSEQFF.

This sequence joins TRBV7-2 and TRBJ1-6; D unclear. The germline CDR1 and CDR2 sequences are SGHTA and FQGNSA. Trimming removed 0 bases from V and 2 bases from J, with 8 bases in between. This CDR3 contains 16 residues. The CDR3, as DNA: TGTGCCAGCAGCTTAGCCCCGGACGCCTATAATTCACCCCTCCACTTT. It is translated as CASSLAPDAYNSPLHF.

This clone is a singleton in its sample. V gene TRBV6-5 combines with J gene TRBJ2-2; D is uncertain. V was cut by 0 bases and J by 6 bases, with 8 bases left in between. The CDR3 runs to 14 residues. Germline V gene sequence: CDR1 MNHEY, CDR2 SVGAGI. DNA of the CDR3: TGTGCCAGCAGTTACTCGGGCAGCTCCGGGGAGCTGTTTTTT. Its translation is CASSYSGSSGELFF.

A single count supports this clone. The chain links TRBV6-6 to TRBJ2-5; 7 bases fit TRBD2. Per the germline V gene, CDR1 is MNHNY and CDR2 is SVGAGI (reference sequence). The V segment lost 10 bases and the J segment 4 bases; nucleotides outside the gene matches: 6. This CDR3 contains 12 residues. The CDR3 loop reads CATSWGGETQYF. The CDR3 coding sequence is TGTGCCACTTCATGGGGGGGAGAGACCCAGTACTTC.

This clone qualifies as medium-sized. This chain connects TRBV6-5 to TRBJ1-2, with 7 nucleotides matching TRBD1. Trimming at V came to 6 bases and at J to 8 bases, leaving 12 bases not matched to a gene. The CDR3 extends over 14 amino acids. The germline gives CDR1 MNHEY, CDR2 SVGAGI. The CDR3: CASSPPPNRGGYTF. The CDR3 DNA sequence: TGTGCCAGCAGCCCTCCGCCAAACAGGGGAGGCTACACCTTC.

The V and J genes are TRBV18 and TRBJ1-4; TRBD1 might be the D (6 bases). The CDR3 is 15 amino acids. The germline V gene has CDR1 KGHSH and CDR2 LQKENI. With 6 bases removed from V and 3 bases from J, the gap between germline ends came to 14 bases. The CDR3 region is CASSAYRVANEKLFF. CDR3 nucleotide sequence: TGTGCCAGCTCGGCCTACAGGGTGGCTAATGAAAAACTGTTTTTT.

This rearrangement joins TRBV9 to TRBJ2-1, with D possibly being TRBD1 (6 bases). The CDR3 length is 13 residues. The ends were cut back, 3 bases at V and 3 bases at J, with 7 bases in the middle. Germline-derived CDR1 and CDR2 are SGDLS and YYNGEE. Here the CDR3 reads CASSEGDYNEQFF. The CDR3 DNA reads as TGTGCCAGCAGCGAGGGGGACTACAATGAGCAGTTCTTC.

The chain is built from TRBV27 and TRBJ1-1; tentative D call: TRBD1 (5 bases). Trimming pared 3 bases from V and 4 bases from J, leaving 12 bases between. CDR3 length: 14 residues. Germline CDR1 reads MNHEY; CDR2 reads SMNVEV (reference sequence). The CDR3 loop reads CASSFWQGGTEAFF. The CDR3 DNA reads as TGTGCCAGCAGTTTTTGGCAGGGAGGCACTGAAGCTTTCTTT.

This rearrangement joins TRBV19 to TRBJ2-6; the D gene is possibly TRBD2 (5 bases). Germline V gene data show CDR1 as LNHDA and CDR2 as SQIVND (reference sequence). The ends were cut back, 9 bases at V and 2 bases at J, with 11 bases in the middle. The CDR3 has 14 residues. In DNA, the CDR3 is TGTGCCAGCCGGGGTTCCGCTGGGGCCAACGTCCTGACTTTC. It encodes CASRGSAGANVLTF. The entire variable domain, with the rest obtained from reference TRBV19 and TRBJ2-6, is as follows: DGGITQSPKYLFRKEGQNVTLSCEQNLNHDAMYWYRQDPGQGLRLIYYSQIVNDFQKGDIAEGYSVSREKKESFPLTVTSAQKNPTAFYLCASRGSAGANVLTFGAGSRLTVL.

The chain is built from TRBV6-5 and TRBJ2-3; unclear D gene. Trimming shortened V by 0 bases and J by 6 bases, and 7 bases separated the two germline ends. Per germline, CDR1 MNHEY and CDR2 SVGAGI. This CDR3 spans 13 amino acids. CDR3 nucleotide sequence: TGTGCCAGCAGTTACTCTTATTCCGATACGCAGTATTTT. It translates to CASSYSYSDTQYF.

J is TRBJ1-2 and V is TRBV11-2; D not resolved. Trimming stripped 1 base from V and 0 bases from J, with 9 bases between. CDR1 and CDR2 from the germline V gene are SGHAT and FQNNGV. The CDR3 consists of 15 residues. This chain's CDR3 is CASSLVVSANYGYTF. The CDR3 DNA reads as TGTGCCAGCAGCTTAGTGGTCAGTGCTAACTATGGCTACACCTTC.

This clone has more than one count but fewer than ten. V is TRBV19 and J is TRBJ1-1; D is ambiguous. Trimming pared 5 bases from V and 8 bases from J, leaving 9 bases between. The CDR3 is 11 residues long. CDR1 LNHDA and CDR2 SQIVND come from the germline V gene (reference sequence). Written as DNA, the CDR3 is TGTGCCAGTAGTCTCCTGGGGGAAGCTTTCTTT. Translation: CASSLLGEAFF.